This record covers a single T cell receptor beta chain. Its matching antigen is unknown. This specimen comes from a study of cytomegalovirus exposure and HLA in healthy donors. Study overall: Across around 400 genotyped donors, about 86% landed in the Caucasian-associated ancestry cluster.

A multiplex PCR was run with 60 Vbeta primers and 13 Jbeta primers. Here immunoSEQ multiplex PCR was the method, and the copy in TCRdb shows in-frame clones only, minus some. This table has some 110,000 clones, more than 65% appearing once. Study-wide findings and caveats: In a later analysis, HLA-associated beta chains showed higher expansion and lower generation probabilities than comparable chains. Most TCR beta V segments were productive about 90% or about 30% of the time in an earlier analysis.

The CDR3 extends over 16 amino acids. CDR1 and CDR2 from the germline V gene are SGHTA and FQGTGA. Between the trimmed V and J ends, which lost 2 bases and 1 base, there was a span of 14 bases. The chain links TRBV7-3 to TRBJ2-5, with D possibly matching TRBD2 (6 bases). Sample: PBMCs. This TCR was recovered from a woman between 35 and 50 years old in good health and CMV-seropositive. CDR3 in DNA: TGTGCCAGCAGCTTAGGGGCTCTAGCGTTCCAAGAGACCCAGTACTTC. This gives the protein CASSLGALAFQETQYF.